Each of the 16 T cell receptor beta chains below was sequenced from the same sample in a study of glioma-infiltrating T cells after dendritic cell vaccination. The table came from immunoSEQ multiplex PCR; TCRdb's copy has only in-frame clones and leaves some out. The sample shows about 92,000 clones, more than 75% of them seen only once. This sample comprised blood, obtained before dendritic cell vaccination. The source is a human donor with glioblastoma.

This clone appeared a few times. This rearrangement joins TRBV7-9 to TRBJ2-7; 10 bases are shared with TRBD1. The CDR3 is made up of 18 amino acids. The ends lost 4 bases at V and 2 bases at J; junction bases unmatched: 14. Germline CDR1 and CDR2: SEHNR and FQNEAQ (reference sequence). The CDR3 loop reads CASSSIGRDRGGPYEQYF. As DNA, the CDR3 is TGTGCCAGCAGCTCTATAGGAAGGGACAGGGGAGGTCCCTACGAGCAGTACTTC.

This clone was counted once. V gene TRBV11-2 combines with J gene TRBJ2-7, with TRBD1 matching 11 bases. Losses at the gene ends were 1 base for V and 4 bases for J; bases not matched to a gene: 3. CDR1 and CDR2 (germline): SGHAT, FQNNGV. This CDR3 is 15 amino acids long. The CDR3 region is CASSLVGQGGYEQYF. The CDR3 region has the DNA TGTGCCAGCAGCTTAGTGGGACAGGGGGGATACGAGCAGTACTTC.

This clone occurred a few times. The J gene is TRBJ2-5, the V gene TRBV7-8; D is possibly TRBD1 (6 bases). With the DNA end fitting TRBJ2-7 better, the J assignment may be wrong. The germline V gene has CDR1 SGHVS and CDR2 FQNEAQ. The CDR3 spans 14 residues. The CDR3 sequence: CASSLAGTLYEQYF. Here the CDR3 DNA reads TGTGCCAGCAGCTTAGCGGGGACACTTTACGAGCAGTACTTC.

The gene calls are TRBV2 and TRBJ2-5; 10 nucleotides agree with TRBD1. The J call is in doubt because the DNA end fits TRBJ2-7 better. Germline V CDR1 and CDR2: SNHLY, FYNNEI. The CDR3 extends over 16 amino acids. The DNA of the CDR3 is TGTGCCAGCAGGAATATCCGGGACAGGGGACGGGGCGAGCAGTACTTC. Translated, it gives CASRNIRDRGRGEQYF.

The chain uses TRBV7-9 and TRBJ1-5; 7 bases align to TRBD1. With V trimmed by 4 bases and J by 7 bases, 7 bases remained unmatched. The length of the CDR3 is 14 residues. The germline V gene encodes CDR1 SEHNR and CDR2 FQNEAQ (reference sequence). This CDR3 is CASSSTGDWQPQHF. In nucleotides, the CDR3 is TGTGCCAGCAGCTCAACAGGGGACTGGCAGCCCCAGCATTTT.

CDR3 protein: CASSTRIAQYF. The CDR3 DNA is TGTGCCAGCAGCACTAGGATAGCGCAGTATTTT. The chain has TRBV6-7 and TRBJ2-3; weak D call: TRBD2 (5 bases). TRBV6-7 counts as an open reading frame of uncertain function. The CDR3 extends over 11 amino acids. Trimming pared 6 bases from V and 10 bases from J, leaving 11 bases between.

The chain employs TRBV6-5 and TRBJ1-4, with TRBD1 matching over 9 bases. CDR1 and CDR2 from the germline V gene are MNHEY and SVGAGI. CDR3 length equals 14 residues. Unmatched junction bases numbered 4, after V lost 4 bases and J lost 7 bases. The CDR3 sequence is CASSSGTGREKLFF. Written as DNA, the CDR3 is TGTGCCAGCAGTTCCGGGACAGGGCGTGAAAAACTGTTTTTT.

The chain combines TRBV6-5 with TRBJ1-6; 9 nucleotides agree with TRBD1. CDR1 is MNHEY and CDR2 is SVGAGI in the germline V gene. The CDR3 is 14 amino acids. The V segment lost 6 bases and the J segment 7 bases; nucleotides outside the gene matches: 4. Written as DNA, the CDR3 is TGTGCCAGCAGACCCGGGACAGGGAATTCACCCCTCCACTTT. Protein sequence: CASRPGTGNSPLHF.

The chain has TRBV7-9 and TRBJ1-5, with 8 bases that match TRBD1. Germline V lookup: CDR1 SEHNR, CDR2 FQNEAQ (reference sequence). Losses at the gene ends were 1 base for V and 15 bases for J; bases not matched to a gene: 8. The CDR3 consists of 13 residues. In DNA form, the CDR3 reads TGTGCCAGCAGCTTAGGCTCGACAGGGGCGCTGCATTTT. Translated: CASSLGSTGALHF. The entire variable domain, with the rest obtained from reference TRBV7-9 and TRBJ1-5, is as follows: DTGVSQNPRHKITKRGQNVTFRCDPISEHNRLYWYRQTLGQGPEFLTYFQNEAQLEKSRLLSDRFSAERPKGSFSTLEIQRTEQGDSAMYLCASSLGSTGALHFGDGTRLSIL.

This sequence joins TRBV20-1 and TRBJ2-1; D uncertain. The CDR3 extends over 11 amino acids. CDR1 and CDR2 from the germline V gene are DFQATT and SNEGSKA (reference sequence). Deletions cut 3 bases from V and 8 bases from J, with 8 bases between. The CDR3 spells CSASPLYEQFF. The CDR3 nucleotides are TGCAGTGCTAGTCCCTTGTATGAGCAGTTCTTC.

The chain employs TRBV5-8 and TRBJ1-5, with a possible D match to TRBD1 (6 bases). Trimming left V 8 bases short and J 2 bases short, with 11 bases between. Germline loops: CDR1 SGHTS, CDR2 YDEGEE. CDR3 length: 13 amino acids. As DNA, the CDR3 is TGTGCCAGTAACAGGGATGGCAATCAGCCCCAGCATTTT. It yields the protein CASNRDGNQPQHF.

The chain carries TRBV6-6 and TRBJ2-7; no clear D gene. The germline V and J ends were trimmed by 6 bases and 2 bases, with 8 bases remaining between them. CDR3 length: 12 residues. The germline V gene encodes CDR1 MNHNY and CDR2 SVGAGI (reference sequence). DNA for the CDR3: TGTGCCAGCAGCGCTGACACCTACGAGCAGTACTTC. It is translated as CASSADTYEQYF.

The rearrangement joins TRBV7-6 to TRBJ2-7; tentative D call: TRBD2 (6 bases). CDR1 is SGHVS and CDR2 is FNYEAQ in the germline V gene. V was trimmed by 0 bases and J by 3 bases, leaving 9 bases between them. This CDR3 is built from 14 residues. The CDR3 DNA follows: TGTGCCAGCAGCTTAGCGGGGGGTAACTACGAGCAGTACTTC. Amino acids: CASSLAGGNYEQYF.

In its sample, this clone was seen once. This sequence joins TRBV27 and TRBJ2-2; tentative D call: TRBD2 (6 bases). Germline values: CDR1 MNHEY, CDR2 SMNVEV (reference sequence). The ends were cut back, 5 bases at V and 0 bases at J, with 7 bases in the middle. The CDR3 loop spans 14 amino acids. In DNA, the CDR3 is TGTGCCAGCAGTCCGGGGGCGAACACCGGGGAGCTGTTTTTT. Translated: CASSPGANTGELFF.

V is TRBV29-1 and J is TRBJ1-1, with D tentatively TRBD1 (5 bases). Trimming stripped 3 bases from V and 3 bases from J, with 11 bases between. This CDR3 spans 13 amino acids. Germline V lookup: CDR1 SQVTM, CDR2 ANQGSEA. CDR3 amino acids: CSVDGGDYTEAFF. Here the CDR3 DNA reads TGCAGCGTTGATGGGGGGGATTACACTGAAGCTTTCTTT.

This chain joins TRBV13 and TRBJ1-5, with D possibly TRBD1 on 5 matching bases. V gave up 3 bases and J gave up 3 bases, with 15 bases separating them. The V gene's germline CDR1 is PRHDT and CDR2 FYEKMQ (reference sequence). The CDR3 loop spans 16 amino acids. CDR3 coding DNA: TGTGCCAGCAGCTTCGGGGGACGGGGACCCAATCAGCCCCAGCATTTT. Its translation is CASSFGGRGPNQPQHF.